This record concerns one TCR beta chain sequence. The antigen is undetermined. The germline V and J ends were trimmed by 3 bases and 0 bases, with 18 bases remaining between them. The germline gives CDR1 GTSNPN, CDR2 SVGIG (reference sequence). The length of the CDR3 is 18 residues. The sample belongs to a study of CD8 T cells in ankylosing spondylitis. General observations from the study: What appeared characteristic of ankylosing spondylitis blood was a TCR beta motif of several highly homologous variants. As for the disease-linked clones, they showed a CD8+ phenotype and occurred at relatively low frequencies in peripheral blood.

Making use of molecular barcodes, quantitative 5'-RACE generated TCR beta libraries. In TCRdb, the 5' RACE reads were re-called with MiXCR into one record per CDR3 protein. Among over 700,000 distinct CDR3 sequences, around a fifth were seen once, and the ten largest hold 19%. The chain combines TRBV30 with TRBJ1-6, with a weak D call TRBD1 (6 bases). The sample consisted of blood, either unsorted or a sorted T cell fraction (not recorded which). This TCR derives from a male donor with ankylosing spondylitis. CDR3 region: CAWRLRQALSSYNSPLHF. The CDR3 region has the DNA TGTGCCTGGAGACTCCGACAGGCCTTGAGCTCCTATAATTCACCCCTCCACTTT.